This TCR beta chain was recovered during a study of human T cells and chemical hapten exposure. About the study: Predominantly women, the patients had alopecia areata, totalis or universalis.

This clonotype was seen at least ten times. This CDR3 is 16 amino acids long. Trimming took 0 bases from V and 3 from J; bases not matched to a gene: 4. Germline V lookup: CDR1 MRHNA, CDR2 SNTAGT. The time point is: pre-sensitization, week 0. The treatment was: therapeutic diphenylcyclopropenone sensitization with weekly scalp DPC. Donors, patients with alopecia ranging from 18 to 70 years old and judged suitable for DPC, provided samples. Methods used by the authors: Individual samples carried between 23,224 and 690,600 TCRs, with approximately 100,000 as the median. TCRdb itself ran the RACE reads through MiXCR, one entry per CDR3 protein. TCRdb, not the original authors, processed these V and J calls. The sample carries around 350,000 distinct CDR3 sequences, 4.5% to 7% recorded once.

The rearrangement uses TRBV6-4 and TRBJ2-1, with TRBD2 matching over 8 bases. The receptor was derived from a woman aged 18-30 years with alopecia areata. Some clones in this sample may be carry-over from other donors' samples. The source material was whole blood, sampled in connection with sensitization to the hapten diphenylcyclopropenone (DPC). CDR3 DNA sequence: TGTGCCAGCAGTGACTCGGGCGGGGGGAACTACAATGAGCAGTTCTTC. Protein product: CASSDSGGGNYNEQFF.